This TCR beta chain was retrieved from a study of pediatric ulcerative colitis (dated by TCRdb to between 2019 and 2020). Concerning the study at large: Among the ulcerative colitis patients, 6 or 7 had pancolitis and two had left-sided colitis, and histology in every patient was consistent with ulcerative colitis. By Pediatric Ulcerative Colitis Activity Index, a couple of patients had mild disease, several had moderate disease and three had acute severe colitis. From under ten newly diagnosed, treatment-naive pediatric ulcerative colitis patients and a few non-IBD control children, paired blood and rectal samples were collected.

No immunosuppressive medication had been given to the ulcerative colitis patients before the diagnostic colonoscopy. A blood sample was obtained concurrently with the colonoscopy. The Wizard kit (Promega) was used to extract genomic DNA from blood and intestinal samples. Measured from the cysteine to the phenylalanine, the CDR3 is 15 residues long. Only the CDR3 DNA is retained, 45 bases long and in frame from the first base. Via the germline V gene, CDR1 is MNHEY and CDR2 SVGAGI. V drops 0 bases and J drops 3 bases, leaving 12 bases in between. Broader findings and caveats from the paper: Two rectal CDR3 clonotypes were present in all ulcerative colitis patients and in none of the controls. Because repertoires came from total lymphocyte DNA, patterns in rare subsets such as regulatory T cells may not be reflected. Controls, mild-moderate and acute severe colitis patients were separated by rectal repertoire features, and reduced rectal diversity due to clonal expansions was observed in acute severe colitis. Autologous blood-rectal clonal overlap was significantly higher in ulcerative colitis patients than in controls, suggesting increased T cell trafficking to inflamed tissue. For technical reasons, blood samples from a couple of patients gave substantially fewer templates, and these samples were excluded from the blood-rectal overlap analysis. Only four individuals were included in the healthy control group, which was small.

A word on this clone: Its antigen is unknown. No qualities accompany the bases; no much larger clone lies one base away.

Rearranged CDR3 beta regions were amplified from genomic DNA with multiplex V and J primers using the immunoSEQ TRB Survey service. To keep depth equal across samples, survey-level sequencing depth of up to 500,000 reads per sample was applied. Libraries were purified and pooled, and sequencing was performed on Illumina technology. On the authors' methods: Productive clonality, sample overlap, pairwise scatters, CDR3 beta length, V/D/J gene usage and productiveness were all assessed with the immunoSEQ online tools. Calculated diversity was the number of unique rearrangements divided by total templates times 100; Shannon and Simpson indices were also computed. For principal component analysis, Z-score normalized data were analyzed with the R prcomp function and the ggbiplot package. Morisita's index was used to quantify blood-rectal clonal overlap within each subject. Held by TCRdb, this immuneACCESS table contains in-frame sequences only and omits some clones. Under half of the omission traces to an unresolved V gene where checked; the cause of the rest is unknown. Clonal size and the V and J genes are those of that table, whereas D and trimming came from the DNA. In this sample the table shows about 36,000 clones, approximately 82% of which occur a single time. The ten most abundant clones make up roughly 25% of the sample.

The sequenced sample consisted of blood. The sequence came from a girl between 5 and 17 years old with moderate ulcerative colitis. This chain joins TRBV6-5 to TRBJ2-7; the D gene is perhaps TRBD1, on 7 matching bases. CDR3 sequence: CASSYSRGTVYEQYF. The nucleotide sequence is TGTGCCAGCAGTTACTCCCGGGGGACAGTCTACGAGCAGTACTTC.